This T cell receptor (beta chain) was documented in a study of radiation and T cells in renal cell carcinoma. The time point: blood 4 weeks post-SBRT, at nephrectomy. The treatment was: 15 Gy SBRT to primary tumor, nephrectomy 4 weeks later. Nephrectomy followed 15 Gy stereotactic body radiation by 4 weeks. The patient's renal cell carcinoma had clear cell pathology. This CDR3 comprises 16 residues. V trimming: 4 bases; J trimming: 5 bases; junction bases outside the gene matches: 10. Germline lookup yields CDR1 SGHNT and CDR2 YYREEE (reference sequence). This table comes from immunoSEQ multiplex PCR, and its TCRdb copy is limited to in-frame clones, with some not included. Here the sample spans some 80,000 clones, roughly 80% being singletons.

This specimen consisted of blood, obtained from a patient whose treatment included radiotherapy and nephrectomy. The source is a woman aged 55-69 years with renal cell carcinoma. This rearrangement joins TRBV5-4 to TRBJ1-4; 8 nucleotides line up with TRBD1. The CDR3 coding sequence is TGTGCCAGCAGCCAAGGGGACAGGTCGAGGAATGAAAAACTGTTTTTT. Protein: CASSQGDRSRNEKLFF.